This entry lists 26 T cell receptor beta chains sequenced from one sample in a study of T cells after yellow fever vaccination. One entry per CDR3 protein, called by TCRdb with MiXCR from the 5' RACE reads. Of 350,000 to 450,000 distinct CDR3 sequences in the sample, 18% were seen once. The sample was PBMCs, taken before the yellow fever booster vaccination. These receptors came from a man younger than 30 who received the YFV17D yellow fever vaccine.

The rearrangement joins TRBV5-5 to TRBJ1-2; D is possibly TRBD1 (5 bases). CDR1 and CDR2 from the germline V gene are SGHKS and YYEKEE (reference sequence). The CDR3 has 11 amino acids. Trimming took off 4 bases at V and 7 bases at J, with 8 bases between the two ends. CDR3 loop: CASSRDSGYTF. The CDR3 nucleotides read TGTGCCAGCAGCCGGGACTCTGGCTACACCTTC.

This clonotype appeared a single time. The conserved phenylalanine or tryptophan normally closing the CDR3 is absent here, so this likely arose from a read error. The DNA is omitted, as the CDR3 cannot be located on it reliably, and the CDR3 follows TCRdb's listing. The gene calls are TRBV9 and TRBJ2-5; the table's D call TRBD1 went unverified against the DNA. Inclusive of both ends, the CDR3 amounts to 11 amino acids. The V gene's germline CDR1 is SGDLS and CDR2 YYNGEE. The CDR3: CASSGSGGPVL.

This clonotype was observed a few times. Written as DNA, the CDR3 is TGCGCCAGCAGCCAAGGAGGACAGGGGCTGGCAGATACGCAGTATTTT. This codes for CASSQGGQGLADTQYF. The chain is built from TRBV4-1 and TRBJ2-3, with 9 bases lining up with TRBD1. There are 16 residues in the CDR3. V lost 1 base, J lost 4 bases, and 6 bases stayed unmatched. Germline values: CDR1 MGHRA, CDR2 YSYEKL.

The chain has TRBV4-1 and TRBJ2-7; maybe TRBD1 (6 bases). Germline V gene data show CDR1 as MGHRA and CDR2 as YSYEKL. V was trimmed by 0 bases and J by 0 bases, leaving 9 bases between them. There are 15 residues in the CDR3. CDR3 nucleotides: TGCGCCAGCAGCCAAGAGACAGGTTTCTCCTACGAGCAGTACTTC. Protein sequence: CASSQETGFSYEQYF.

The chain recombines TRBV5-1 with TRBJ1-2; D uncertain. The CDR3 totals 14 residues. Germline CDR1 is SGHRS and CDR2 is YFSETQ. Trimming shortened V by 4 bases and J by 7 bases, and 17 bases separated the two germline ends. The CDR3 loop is CASSPFGASGGYTF. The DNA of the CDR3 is TGCGCCAGCAGCCCCTTTGGCGCGAGCGGTGGCTACACCTTC.

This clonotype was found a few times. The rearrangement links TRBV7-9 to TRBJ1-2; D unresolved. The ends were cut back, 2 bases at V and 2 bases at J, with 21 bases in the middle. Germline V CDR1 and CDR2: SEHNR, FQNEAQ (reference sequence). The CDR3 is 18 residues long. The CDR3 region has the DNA TGTGCCAGCAGCTTAACGGGCCGAGGCGCAGAAATGAACTATGGCTACACCTTC. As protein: CASSLTGRGAEMNYGYTF.

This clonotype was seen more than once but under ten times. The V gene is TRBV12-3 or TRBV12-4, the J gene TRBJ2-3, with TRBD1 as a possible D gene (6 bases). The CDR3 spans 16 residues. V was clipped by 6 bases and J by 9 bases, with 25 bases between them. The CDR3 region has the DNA TGTGCCAGCAGGCGTACAGGGAGTACGGTCGGTTGGACGCAGTATTTT. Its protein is CASRRTGSTVGWTQYF.

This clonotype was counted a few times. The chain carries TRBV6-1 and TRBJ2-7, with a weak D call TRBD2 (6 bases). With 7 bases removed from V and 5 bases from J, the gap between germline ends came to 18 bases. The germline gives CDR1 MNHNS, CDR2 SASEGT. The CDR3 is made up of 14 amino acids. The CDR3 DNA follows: TGTGCCAGCATGAGGCAGGGAGGTACCCACGAGCAGTACGTC. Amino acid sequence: CASMRQGGTHEQYV.

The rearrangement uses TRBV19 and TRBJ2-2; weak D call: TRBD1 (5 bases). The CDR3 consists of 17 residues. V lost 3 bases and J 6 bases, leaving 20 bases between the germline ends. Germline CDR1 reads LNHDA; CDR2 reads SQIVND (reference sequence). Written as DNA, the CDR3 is TGTGCCAGTAGTATCTTCCCCGCCAGGGCATTCCCCGGGGAGCTGTTTTTT. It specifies CASSIFPARAFPGELFF. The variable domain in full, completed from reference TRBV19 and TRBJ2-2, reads DGGITQSPKYLFRKEGQNVTLSCEQNLNHDAMYWYRQDPGQGLRLIYYSQIVNDFQKGDIAEGYSVSREKKESFPLTVTSAQKNPTAFYLCASSIFPARAFPGELFFGEGSRLTVL.

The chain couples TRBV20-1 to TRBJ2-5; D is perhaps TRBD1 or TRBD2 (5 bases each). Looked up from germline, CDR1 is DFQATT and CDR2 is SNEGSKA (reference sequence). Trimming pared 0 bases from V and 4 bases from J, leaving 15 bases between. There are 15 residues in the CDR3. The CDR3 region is CSAREGVWDGETQYF. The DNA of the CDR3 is TGCAGTGCTAGAGAGGGGGTCTGGGATGGAGAGACCCAGTACTTC.

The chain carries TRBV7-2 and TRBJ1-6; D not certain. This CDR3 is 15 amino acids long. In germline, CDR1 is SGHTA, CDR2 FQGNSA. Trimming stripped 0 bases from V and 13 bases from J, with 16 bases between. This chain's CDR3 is CASSLAGRELNPLHF. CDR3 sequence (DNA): TGTGCCAGCAGCTTAGCCGGACGCGAATTGAACCCCCTCCACTTT.

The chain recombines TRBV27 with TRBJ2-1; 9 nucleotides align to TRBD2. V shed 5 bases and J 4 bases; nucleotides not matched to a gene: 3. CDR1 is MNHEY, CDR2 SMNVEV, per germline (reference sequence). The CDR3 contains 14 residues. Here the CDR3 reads CASSHLAGYNEQFF. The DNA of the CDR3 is TGTGCCAGCAGTCACCTAGCGGGATACAATGAGCAGTTCTTC.

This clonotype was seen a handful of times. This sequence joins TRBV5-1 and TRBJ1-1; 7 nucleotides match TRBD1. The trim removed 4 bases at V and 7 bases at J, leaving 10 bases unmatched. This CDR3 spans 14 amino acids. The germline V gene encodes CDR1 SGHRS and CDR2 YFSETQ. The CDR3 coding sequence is TGCGCCAGCAGCCAACAGGGGACATTTTATGAAGCTTTCTTT. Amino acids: CASSQQGTFYEAFF. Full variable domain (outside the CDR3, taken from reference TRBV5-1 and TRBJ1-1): KAGVTQTPRYLIKTRGQQVTLSCSPISGHRSVSWYQQTPGQGLQFLFEYFSETQRNKGNFPGRFSGRQFSNSRSEMNVSTLELGDSALYLCASSQQGTFYEAFFGQGTRLTVV.

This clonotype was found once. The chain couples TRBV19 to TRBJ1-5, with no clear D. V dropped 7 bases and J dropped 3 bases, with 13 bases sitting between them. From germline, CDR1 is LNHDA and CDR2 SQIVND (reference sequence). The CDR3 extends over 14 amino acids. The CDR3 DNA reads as TGTGCCAGTACCCCGGCCGGCCCCAATCAGCCCCAGCATTTT. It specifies CASTPAGPNQPQHF.

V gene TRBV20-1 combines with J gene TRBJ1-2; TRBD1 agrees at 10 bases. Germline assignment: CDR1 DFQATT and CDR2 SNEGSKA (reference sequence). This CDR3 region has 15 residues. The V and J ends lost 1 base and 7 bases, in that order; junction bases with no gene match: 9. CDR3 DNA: TGCAGTGCTAGAGCCACCGGGACAGGGGACTCTGGCTACACCTTC. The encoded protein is CSARATGTGDSGYTF.

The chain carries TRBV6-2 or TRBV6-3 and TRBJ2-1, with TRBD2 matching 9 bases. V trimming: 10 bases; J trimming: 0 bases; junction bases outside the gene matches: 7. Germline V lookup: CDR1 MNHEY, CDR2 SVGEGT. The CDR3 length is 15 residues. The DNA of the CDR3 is TGTGCCACGGGCGGGGGGGCCTTCTCCTACAATGAGCAGTTCTTC. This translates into CATGGGAFSYNEQFF.

CDR3 bases: TGTGCCAGCGGTAGCTACAATGAGCAGTTCTTC. Residues: CASGSYNEQFF. The chain has TRBV28 and TRBJ2-1; D is uncertain. The germline V gene encodes CDR1 MDHEN and CDR2 SYDVKM. Trimming took off 8 bases at V and 3 bases at J, with 5 bases between the two ends. The CDR3 is made up of 11 amino acids.

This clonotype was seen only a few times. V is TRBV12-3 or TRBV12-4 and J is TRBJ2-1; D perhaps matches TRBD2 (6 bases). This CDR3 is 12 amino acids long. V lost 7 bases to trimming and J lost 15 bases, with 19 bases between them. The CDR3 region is CASTRGGEARFF. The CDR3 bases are TGTGCCAGCACAAGGGGCGGGGAGGCACGGTTCTTC.

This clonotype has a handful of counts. The CDR3 spells CASSYVPSGGPYEQYF. DNA of the CDR3: TGTGCCAGCAGTTACGTTCCTAGCGGGGGTCCCTACGAGCAGTACTTC. The gene calls are TRBV6-5 and TRBJ2-7; TRBD2 matches 10 bases. Per germline, CDR1 MNHEY and CDR2 SVGAGI. This CDR3 has 16 residues. The J segment lost 2 bases and the V segment lost 2 bases, leaving 6 bases of the junction unmatched.

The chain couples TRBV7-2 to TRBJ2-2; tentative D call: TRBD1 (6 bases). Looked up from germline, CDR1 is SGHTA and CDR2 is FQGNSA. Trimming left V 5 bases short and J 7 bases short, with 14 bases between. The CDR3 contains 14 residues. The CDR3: CASSPRGQFGELFF. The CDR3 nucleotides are TGTGCCAGCAGCCCCCGCGGACAGTTCGGGGAGCTGTTTTTT.

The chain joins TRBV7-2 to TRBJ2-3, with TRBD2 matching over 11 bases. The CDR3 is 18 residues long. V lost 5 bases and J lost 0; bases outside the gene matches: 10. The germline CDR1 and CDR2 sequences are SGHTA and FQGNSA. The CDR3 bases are TGTGCCAGCAGCCTCCGCCCGACTAGCGGGGCTAGCACAGATACGCAGTATTTT. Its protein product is CASSLRPTSGASTDTQYF.

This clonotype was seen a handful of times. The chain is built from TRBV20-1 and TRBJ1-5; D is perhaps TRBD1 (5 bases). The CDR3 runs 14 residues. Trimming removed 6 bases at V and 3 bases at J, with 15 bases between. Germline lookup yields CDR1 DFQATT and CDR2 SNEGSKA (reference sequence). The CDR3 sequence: CSAPVGGTNQPQHF. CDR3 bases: TGCAGTGCCCCAGTTGGGGGTACCAATCAGCCCCAGCATTTT.

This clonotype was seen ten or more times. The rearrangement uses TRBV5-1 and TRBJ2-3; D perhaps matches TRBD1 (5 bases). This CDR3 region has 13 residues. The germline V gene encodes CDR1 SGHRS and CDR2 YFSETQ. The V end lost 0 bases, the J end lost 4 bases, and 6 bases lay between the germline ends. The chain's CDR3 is CASSLEGSDTQYF. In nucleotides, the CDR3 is TGCGCCAGCAGCTTGGAGGGGTCAGATACGCAGTATTTT.

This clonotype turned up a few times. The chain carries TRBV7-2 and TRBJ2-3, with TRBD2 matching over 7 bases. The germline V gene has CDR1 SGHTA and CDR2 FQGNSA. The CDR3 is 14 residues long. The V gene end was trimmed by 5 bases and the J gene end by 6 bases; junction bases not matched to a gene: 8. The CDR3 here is CASSPRAGTDTQYF. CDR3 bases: TGTGCCAGCAGCCCAAGAGCGGGGACCGATACGCAGTATTTT. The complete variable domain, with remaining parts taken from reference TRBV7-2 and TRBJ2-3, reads GAGVSQSPSNKVTEKGKDVELRCDPISGHTALYWYRQSLGQGLEFLIYFQGNSAPDKSGLPSDRFSAERTGGSVSTLTIQRTQQEDSAVYLCASSPRAGTDTQYFGPGTRLTVL.

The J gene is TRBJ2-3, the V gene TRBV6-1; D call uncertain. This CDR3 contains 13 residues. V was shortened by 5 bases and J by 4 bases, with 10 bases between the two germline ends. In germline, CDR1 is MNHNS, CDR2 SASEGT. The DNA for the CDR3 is TGTGCCAGCAGTAAAAGCCCCGCAGATACGCAGTATTTT. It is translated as CASSKSPADTQYF.

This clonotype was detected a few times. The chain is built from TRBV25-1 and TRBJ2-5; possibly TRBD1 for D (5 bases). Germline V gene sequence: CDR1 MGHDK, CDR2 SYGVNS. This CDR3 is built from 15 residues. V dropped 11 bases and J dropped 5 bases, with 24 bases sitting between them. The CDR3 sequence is CASAKGQSSQETQYF. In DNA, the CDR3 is TGTGCCTCCGCCAAGGGGCAGAGTTCCCAGGAGACCCAGTACTTC.